This T cell receptor (beta chain) was sequenced for a study of blood T cell repertoires in COVID-19. This CDR3 is 13 amino acids long. V was clipped by 5 bases and J by 1 base, with 8 bases between them. CDR1 and CDR2 from the germline V gene are SGHNT and YYREEE (reference sequence). Authors' data handling: Estimation of nucleated cell counts relied on the amplification of reference gene primers. Data came from immunoSEQ multiplex PCR; TCRdb stores just in-frame clones and leaves some out. D and trimming were read from the DNA, whereas the V and J calls and clone size are those reported in that table. The sample carries approximately 250,000 clones, about 79% recorded once.

V gene TRBV5-4 combines with J gene TRBJ2-3; D is unresolved. The source of this sequence is a woman between 35 and 50 years old who had recovered from COVID-19. Sequencing was performed on peripheral blood. CDR3: CASRSFGTDTQYF. The CDR3 bases are TGTGCCAGCAGGTCGTTCGGCACAGATACGCAGTATTTT. Full variable domain (missing parts from reference TRBV5-4 and TRBJ2-3): ETGVTQSPTHLIKTRGQQVTLRCSSQSGHNTVSWYQQALGQGPQFIFQYYREEENGRGNFPPRFSGLQFPNYSSELNVNALELDDSALYLCASRSFGTDTQYFGPGTRLTVL.